This TCR beta chain was recovered during a study of identical twins. Through template switching, a universal primer site was introduced, and the cDNA contained unique molecular identifiers. TCRdb analysed the 5' RACE reads with MiXCR anew, one entry per CDR3 protein. The data show nearly 650,000 distinct CDR3 sequences, around 7.5% seen once. Study results and caveats: The models systematically underestimated how much out-of-frame TCR alpha was shared in monozygotic twins.

The CDR3 totals 16 residues. Germline-derived CDR1 and CDR2 are SQVTM and ANQGSEA. The junction had 16 bases not matched to a gene; V was cut back by 7 bases and J by 5 bases. Details on this clonotype: The antigen is not known.

These data were likewise used in another study, on yellow fever vaccine responses in identical twins.

This sequence was found in a woman younger than 30 in good health. The chain couples TRBV29-1 to TRBJ2-5; 10 nucleotides line up with TRBD2. What was sequenced was PBMCs. CDR3 sequence (DNA): TGCAGCGCCGGGGTACTAGCGGGGATGAGGTGGGAGACCCAGTACTTC. It yields the protein CSAGVLAGMRWETQYF. The entire variable domain, with the rest obtained from reference TRBV29-1 and TRBJ2-5, is as follows: SAVISQKPSRDICQRGTSLTIQCQVDSQVTMMFWYRQQPGQSLTLIATANQGSEATYESGFVIDKFPISRPNLTFSTLTVSNMSPEDSSIYLCSAGVLAGMRWETQYFGPGTRLLVL.